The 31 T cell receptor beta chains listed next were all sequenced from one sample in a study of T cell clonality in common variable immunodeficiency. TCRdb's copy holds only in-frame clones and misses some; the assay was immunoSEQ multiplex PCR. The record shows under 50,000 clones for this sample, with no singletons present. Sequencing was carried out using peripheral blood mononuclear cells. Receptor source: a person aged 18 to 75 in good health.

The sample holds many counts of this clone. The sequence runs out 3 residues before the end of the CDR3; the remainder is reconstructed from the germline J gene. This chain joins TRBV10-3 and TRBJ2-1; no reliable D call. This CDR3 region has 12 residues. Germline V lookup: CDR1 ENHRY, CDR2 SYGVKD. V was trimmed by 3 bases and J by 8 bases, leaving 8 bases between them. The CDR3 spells CAISDVAYEQFF. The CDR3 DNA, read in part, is TGTGCCATCAGTGACGTAGCCTATGAG.

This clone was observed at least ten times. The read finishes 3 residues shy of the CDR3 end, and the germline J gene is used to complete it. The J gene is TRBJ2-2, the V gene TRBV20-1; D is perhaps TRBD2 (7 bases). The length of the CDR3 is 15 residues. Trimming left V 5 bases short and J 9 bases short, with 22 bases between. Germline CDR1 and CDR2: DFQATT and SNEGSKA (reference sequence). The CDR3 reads CSASGLGGHERELFF. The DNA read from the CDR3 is TGCAGTGCTTCCGGACTAGGGGGACATGAGCGGGAG.

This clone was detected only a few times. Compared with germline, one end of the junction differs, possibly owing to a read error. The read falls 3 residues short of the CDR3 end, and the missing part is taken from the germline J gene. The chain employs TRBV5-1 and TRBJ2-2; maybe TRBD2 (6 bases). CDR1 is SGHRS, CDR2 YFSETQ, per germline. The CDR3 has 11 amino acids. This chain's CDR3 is CASSLLGGLFF. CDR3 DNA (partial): TGCGCCAGCAGCTTGCTCGGGGGG.

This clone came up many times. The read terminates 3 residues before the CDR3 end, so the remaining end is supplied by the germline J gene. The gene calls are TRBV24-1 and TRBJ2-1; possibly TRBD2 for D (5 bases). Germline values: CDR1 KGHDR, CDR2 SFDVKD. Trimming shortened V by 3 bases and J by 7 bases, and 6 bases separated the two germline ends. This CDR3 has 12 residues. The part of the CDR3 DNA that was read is TGTGCCACCAGTGATCTAGCTAATGAG. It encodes CATSDLANE. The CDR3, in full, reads CATSDLANEQFF.

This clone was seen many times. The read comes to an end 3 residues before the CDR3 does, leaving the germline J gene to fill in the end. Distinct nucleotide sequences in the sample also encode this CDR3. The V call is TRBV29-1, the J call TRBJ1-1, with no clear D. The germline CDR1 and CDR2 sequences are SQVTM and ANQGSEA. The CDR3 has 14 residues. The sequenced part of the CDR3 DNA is TGCAGCGTTGTTCGGGGTACGGGAACCTCAGAA. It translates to CSVVRGTGTSE. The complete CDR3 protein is CSVVRGTGTSEAFF.

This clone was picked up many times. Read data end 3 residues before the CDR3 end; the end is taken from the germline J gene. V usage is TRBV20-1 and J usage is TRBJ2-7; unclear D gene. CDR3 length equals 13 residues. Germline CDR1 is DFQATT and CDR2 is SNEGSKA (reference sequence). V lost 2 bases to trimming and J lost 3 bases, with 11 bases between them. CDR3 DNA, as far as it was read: TGCAGTGCTAGAAGGCAGTCCCTCTACGAG. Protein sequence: CSARRQSLYE. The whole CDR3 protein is CSARRQSLYEQYF.

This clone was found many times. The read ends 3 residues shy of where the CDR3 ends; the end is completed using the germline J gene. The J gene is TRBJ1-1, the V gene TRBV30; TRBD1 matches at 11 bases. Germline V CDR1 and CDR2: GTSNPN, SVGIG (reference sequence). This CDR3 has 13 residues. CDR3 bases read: TGTGCCTGGAGAGAGGACAGGGGGCGAGAG. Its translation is CAWREDRGRE. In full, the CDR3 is CAWREDRGREAFF.

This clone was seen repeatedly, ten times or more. The DNA read from the CDR3 is TGTGCCACACGAAGAGGACAGGGGGACACAGATACG. Translated: CATRRGQGDTDT. The whole CDR3 reads CATRRGQGDTDTQYF. The chain couples TRBV24-1 to TRBJ2-3; 10 bases line up with TRBD1. The read ends 3 residues early relative to the CDR3; the germline J gene fills the gap. The CDR3 consists of 15 residues. From germline, CDR1 is KGHDR and CDR2 SFDVKD. Losses at the gene ends were 10 bases for V and 2 bases for J; bases not matched to a gene: 8.

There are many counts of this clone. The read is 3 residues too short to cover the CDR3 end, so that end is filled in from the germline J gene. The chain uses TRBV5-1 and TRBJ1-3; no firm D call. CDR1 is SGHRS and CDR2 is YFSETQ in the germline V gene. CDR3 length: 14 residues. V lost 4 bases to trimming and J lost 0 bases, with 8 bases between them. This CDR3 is CASSPVLSGNTIYF. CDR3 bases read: TGCGCCAGCAGCCCGGTTCTCTCTGGAAACACC.

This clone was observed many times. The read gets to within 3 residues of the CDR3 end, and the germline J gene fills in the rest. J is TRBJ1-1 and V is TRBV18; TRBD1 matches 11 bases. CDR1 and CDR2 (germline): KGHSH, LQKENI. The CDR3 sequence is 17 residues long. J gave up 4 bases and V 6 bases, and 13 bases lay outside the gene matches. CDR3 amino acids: CASSLQAPGTGGTEAFF. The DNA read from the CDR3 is TGTGCCAGCTCGCTGCAAGCTCCCGGGACAGGGGGCACTGAA.

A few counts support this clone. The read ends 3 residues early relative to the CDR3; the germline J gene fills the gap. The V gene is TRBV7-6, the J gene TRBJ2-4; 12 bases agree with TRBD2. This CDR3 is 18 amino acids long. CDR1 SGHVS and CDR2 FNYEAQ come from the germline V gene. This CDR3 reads CASSASVEPGLAGGPQYF. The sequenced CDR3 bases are TGTGCCAGCAGCGCTTCCGTAGAGCCGGGGCTAGCGGGAGGGCCT.

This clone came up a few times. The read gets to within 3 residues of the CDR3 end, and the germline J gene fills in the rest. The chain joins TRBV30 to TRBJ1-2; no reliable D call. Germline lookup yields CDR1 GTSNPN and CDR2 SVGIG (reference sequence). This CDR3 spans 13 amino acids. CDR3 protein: CAWRGGYTDTYTF. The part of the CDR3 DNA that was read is TGTGCCTGGAGGGGTGGGTACACAGATACC.

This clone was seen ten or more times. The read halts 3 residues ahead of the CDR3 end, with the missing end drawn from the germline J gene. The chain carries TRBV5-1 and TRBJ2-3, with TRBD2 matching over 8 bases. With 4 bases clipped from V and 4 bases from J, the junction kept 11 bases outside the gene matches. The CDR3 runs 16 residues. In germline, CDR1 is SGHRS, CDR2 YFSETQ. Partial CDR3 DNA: TGCGCCAGCAGCCACGAAGCGGGGGCCATTTCAGATACG. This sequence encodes CASSHEAGAISDT. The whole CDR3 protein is CASSHEAGAISDTQYF.

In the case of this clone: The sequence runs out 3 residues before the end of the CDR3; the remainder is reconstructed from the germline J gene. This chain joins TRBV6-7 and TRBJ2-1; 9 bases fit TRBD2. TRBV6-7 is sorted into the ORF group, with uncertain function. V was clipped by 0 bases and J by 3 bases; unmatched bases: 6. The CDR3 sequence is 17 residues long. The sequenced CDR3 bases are TGTGCCAGCAGTTACTCGATGCGGGAGGGAGTCTACAATGAG. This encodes CASSYSMREGVYNE. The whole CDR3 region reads CASSYSMREGVYNEQFF.

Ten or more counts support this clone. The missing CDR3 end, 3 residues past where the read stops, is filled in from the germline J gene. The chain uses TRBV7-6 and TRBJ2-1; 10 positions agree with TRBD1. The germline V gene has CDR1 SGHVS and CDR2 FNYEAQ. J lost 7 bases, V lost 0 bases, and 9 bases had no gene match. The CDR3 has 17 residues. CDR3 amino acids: CASSLAATGGRGNEQFF. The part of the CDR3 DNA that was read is TGTGCCAGCAGCTTAGCTGCGACAGGGGGCCGAGGGAATGAG.

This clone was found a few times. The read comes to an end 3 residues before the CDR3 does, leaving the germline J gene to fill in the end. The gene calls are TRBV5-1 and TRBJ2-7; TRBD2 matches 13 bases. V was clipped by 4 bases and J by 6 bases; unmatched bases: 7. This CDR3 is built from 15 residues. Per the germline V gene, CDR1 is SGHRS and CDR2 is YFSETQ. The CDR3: CASSLLLAGGGEQYF. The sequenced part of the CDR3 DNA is TGCGCCAGCAGCCTCCTACTAGCGGGAGGGGGCGAG.

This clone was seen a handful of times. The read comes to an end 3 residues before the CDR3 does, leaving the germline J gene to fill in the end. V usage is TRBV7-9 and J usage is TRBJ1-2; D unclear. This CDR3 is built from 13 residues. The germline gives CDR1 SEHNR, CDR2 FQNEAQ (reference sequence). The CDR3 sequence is CASSSVNPYDYTF. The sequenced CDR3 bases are TGTGCCAGCAGCTCGGTGAATCCCTACGAC. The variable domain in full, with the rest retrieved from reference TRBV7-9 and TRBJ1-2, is DTGVSQNPRHKITKRGQNVTFRCDPISEHNRLYWYRQTLGQGPEFLTYFQNEAQLEKSRLLSDRFSAERPKGSFSTLEIQRTEQGDSAMYLCASSSVNPYDYTFGSGTRLTVV.

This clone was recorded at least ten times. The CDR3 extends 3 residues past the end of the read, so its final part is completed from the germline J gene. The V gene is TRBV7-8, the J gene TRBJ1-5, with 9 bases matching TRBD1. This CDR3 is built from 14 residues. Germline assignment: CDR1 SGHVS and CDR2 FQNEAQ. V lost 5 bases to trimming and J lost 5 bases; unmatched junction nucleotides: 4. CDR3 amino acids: CASSPDRGDQPQHF. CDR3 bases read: TGTGCCAGCAGCCCCGACAGGGGGGATCAGCCC.

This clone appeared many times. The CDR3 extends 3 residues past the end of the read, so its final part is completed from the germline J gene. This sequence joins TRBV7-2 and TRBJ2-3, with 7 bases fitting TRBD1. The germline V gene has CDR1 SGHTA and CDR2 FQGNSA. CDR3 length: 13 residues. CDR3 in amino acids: CASSSQVQGTQYF. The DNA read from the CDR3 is TGTGCCAGCAGCTCTCAGGTACAGGGGACG. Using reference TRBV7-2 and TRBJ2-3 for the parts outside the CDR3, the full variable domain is GAGVSQSPSNKVTEKGKDVELRCDPISGHTALYWYRQSLGQGLEFLIYFQGNSAPDKSGLPSDRFSAERTGGSVSTLTIQRTQQEDSAVYLCASSSQVQGTQYFGPGTRLTVL.

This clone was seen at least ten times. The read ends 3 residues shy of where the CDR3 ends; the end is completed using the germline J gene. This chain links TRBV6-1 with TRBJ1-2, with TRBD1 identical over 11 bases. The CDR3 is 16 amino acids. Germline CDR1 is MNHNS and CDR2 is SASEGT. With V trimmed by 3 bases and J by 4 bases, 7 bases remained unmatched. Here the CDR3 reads CASSDTDRGLIYGYTF. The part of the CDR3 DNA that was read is TGTGCCAGCAGTGATACGGACAGGGGGCTTATCTATGGC.

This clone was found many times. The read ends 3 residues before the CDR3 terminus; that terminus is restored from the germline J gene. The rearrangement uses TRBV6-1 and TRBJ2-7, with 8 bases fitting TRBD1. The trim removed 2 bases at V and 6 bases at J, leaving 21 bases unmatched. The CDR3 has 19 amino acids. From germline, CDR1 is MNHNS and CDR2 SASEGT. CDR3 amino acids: CASSESRVWTGRRLGEQYF. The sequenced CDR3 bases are TGTGCCAGCAGTGAATCGCGGGTTTGGACAGGGAGACGACTAGGCGAG.

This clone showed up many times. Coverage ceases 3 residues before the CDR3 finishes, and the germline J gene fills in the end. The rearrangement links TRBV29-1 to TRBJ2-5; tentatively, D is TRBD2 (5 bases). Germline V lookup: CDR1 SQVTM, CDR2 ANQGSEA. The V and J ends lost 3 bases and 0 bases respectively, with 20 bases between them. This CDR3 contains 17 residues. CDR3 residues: CSVDDVEGSGYQETQYF. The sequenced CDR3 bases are TGCAGCGTTGACGACGTTGAGGGCAGTGGTTACCAAGAGACC.

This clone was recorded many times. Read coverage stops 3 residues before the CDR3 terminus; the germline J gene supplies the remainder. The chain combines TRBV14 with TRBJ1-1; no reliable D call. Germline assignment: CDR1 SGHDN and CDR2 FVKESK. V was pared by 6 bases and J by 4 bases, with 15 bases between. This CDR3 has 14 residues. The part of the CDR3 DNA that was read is TGTGCCAGCAGACAGAGCGGGGTGGCCACTGAA. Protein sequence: CASRQSGVATE. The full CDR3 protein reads CASRQSGVATEAFF.

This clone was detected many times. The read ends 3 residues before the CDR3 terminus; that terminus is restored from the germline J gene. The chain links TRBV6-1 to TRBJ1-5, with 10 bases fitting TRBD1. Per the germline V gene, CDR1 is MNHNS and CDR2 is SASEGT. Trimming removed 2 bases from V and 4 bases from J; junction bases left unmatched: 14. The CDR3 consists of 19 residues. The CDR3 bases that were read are TGTGCCAGCAGTGAAAGTGTTATCTCGGGACAGGGGTGGAATCAGCCC. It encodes CASSESVISGQGWNQP. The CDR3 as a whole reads CASSESVISGQGWNQPQHF.

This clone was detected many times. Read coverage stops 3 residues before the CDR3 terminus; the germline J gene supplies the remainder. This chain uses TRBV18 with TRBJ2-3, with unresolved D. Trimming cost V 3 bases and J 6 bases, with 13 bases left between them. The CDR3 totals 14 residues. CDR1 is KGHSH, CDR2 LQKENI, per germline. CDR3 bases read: TGTGCCAGCTCACCGGAGATGGGCGTGGATACG. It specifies CASSPEMGVDT. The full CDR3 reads CASSPEMGVDTQYF.

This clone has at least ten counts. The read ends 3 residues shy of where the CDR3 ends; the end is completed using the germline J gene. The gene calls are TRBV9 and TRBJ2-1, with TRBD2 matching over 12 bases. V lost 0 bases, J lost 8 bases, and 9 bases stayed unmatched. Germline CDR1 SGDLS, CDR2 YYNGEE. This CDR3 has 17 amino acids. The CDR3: CASSVGLAGGSWDEQFF. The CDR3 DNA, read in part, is TGTGCCAGCAGCGTAGGGCTAGCGGGGGGGTCGTGGGATGAG.

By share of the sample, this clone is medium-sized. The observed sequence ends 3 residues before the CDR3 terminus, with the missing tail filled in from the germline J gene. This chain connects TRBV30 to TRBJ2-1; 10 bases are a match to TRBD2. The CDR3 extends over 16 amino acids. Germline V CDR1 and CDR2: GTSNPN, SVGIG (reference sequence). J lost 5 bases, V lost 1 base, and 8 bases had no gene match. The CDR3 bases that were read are TGTGCCTGGAGTGGGGTAGCGGGGGGCGCTAACAATGAG. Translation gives CAWSGVAGGANNE. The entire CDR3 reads CAWSGVAGGANNEQFF.

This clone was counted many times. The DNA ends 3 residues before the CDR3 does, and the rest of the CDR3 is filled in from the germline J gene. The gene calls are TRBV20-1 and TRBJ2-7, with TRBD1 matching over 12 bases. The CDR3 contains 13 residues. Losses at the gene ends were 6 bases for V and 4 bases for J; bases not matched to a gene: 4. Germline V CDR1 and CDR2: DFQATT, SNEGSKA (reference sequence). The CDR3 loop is CSAPGQGAYEQYF. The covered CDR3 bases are TGCAGTGCCCCGGGACAGGGGGCTTACGAG.

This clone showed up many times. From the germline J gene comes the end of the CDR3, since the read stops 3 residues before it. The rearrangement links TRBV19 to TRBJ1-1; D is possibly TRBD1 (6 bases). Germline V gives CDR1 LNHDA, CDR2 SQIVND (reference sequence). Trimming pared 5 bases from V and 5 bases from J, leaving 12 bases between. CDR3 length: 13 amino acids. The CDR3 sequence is CASSVGQNTEAFF. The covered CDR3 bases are TGTGCCAGTAGTGTCGGACAGAATACTGAA.

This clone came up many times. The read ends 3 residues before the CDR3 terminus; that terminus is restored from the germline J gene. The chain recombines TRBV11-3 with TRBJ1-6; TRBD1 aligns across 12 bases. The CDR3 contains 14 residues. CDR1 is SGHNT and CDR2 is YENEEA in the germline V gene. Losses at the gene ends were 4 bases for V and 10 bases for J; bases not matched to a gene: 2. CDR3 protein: CASSSGTGGSPLHF. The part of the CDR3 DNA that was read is TGTGCCAGCAGCTCCGGGACAGGGGGCTCACCC. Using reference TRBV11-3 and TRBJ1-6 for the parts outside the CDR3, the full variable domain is EAGVVQSPRYKIIEKKQPVAFWCNPISGHNTLYWYLQNLGQGPELLIRYENEEAVDDSQLPKDRFSAERLKGVDSTLKIQPAELGDSAVYLCASSSGTGGSPLHFGNGTRLTVT.

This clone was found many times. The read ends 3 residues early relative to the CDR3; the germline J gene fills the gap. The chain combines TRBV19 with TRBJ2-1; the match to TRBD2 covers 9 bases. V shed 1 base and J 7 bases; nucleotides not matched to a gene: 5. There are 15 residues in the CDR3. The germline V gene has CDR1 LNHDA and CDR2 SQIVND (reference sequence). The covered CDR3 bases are TGTGCCAGTAGTATAGGTCTAGCGGGATTTAATGAG. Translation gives CASSIGLAGFNE. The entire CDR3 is CASSIGLAGFNEQFF.